The rows below give T cell receptor beta chains drawn from one sample of a study of T cells in tuberculosis. The data were produced by immunoSEQ multiplex PCR, yet TCRdb's version contains in-frame clones alone and is incomplete. The sample carries roughly 35,000 clones, about 90% recorded once. Sequences were derived from PBMCs, sampled at tuberculosis diagnosis. All receptors come from an adult with tuberculosis. Some clones in this sample may be carry-over from other donors' samples. The CDR3 runs from the conserved cysteine through the conserved F or W. D genes are given only for firm matches. Some rows have no size entry. The others give once, few or many, or a class for an expanded clone.

CDR3 protein	CDR3 DNA	D gene	clone size	V gene	J gene
CATSRDQASQYF	TGTGCCACCAGCAGAGATCAAGCATCTCAGTACTTC	-	-	TRBV15	TRBJ2-4
CASSAISGTNTGELFF	TGTGCCAGCAGCGCCATTTCGGGGACGAACACCGGGGAGCTGTTTTTT	-	-	TRBV7-2	TRBJ2-2
CASSLQDRGEQYF	TGTGCCAGCAGCTTACAGGACAGGGGCGAGCAGTACTTC	TRBD1	-	TRBV7-3	TRBJ2-7
CASSEASGADTQYF	TGTGCCAGCAGTGAAGCGTCCGGGGCAGATACGCAGTATTTT	-	once	TRBV6-1	TRBJ2-3
CASRNRDTQYF	TGTGCCAGCAGAAACAGGGATACGCAGTATTTT	-	-	TRBV27	TRBJ2-3
CASSTQGEGKNIQYF	TGTGCCAGCAGTACCCAAGGAGAGGGAAAAAACATTCAGTACTTC	-	-	TRBV6-5	TRBJ2-4
CASYRTVSTEAFF	TGCGCCAGTTATCGGACAGTCAGCACTGAAGCTTTCTTT	-	-	TRBV5-1	TRBJ1-1
CASSQVQGGTTGYTF	TGTGCCAGCAGCCAAGTTCAAGGGGGAACGACAGGCTACACCTTC	-	-	TRBV14	TRBJ1-2
CASSTGDYEQYF	TGTGCCAGTAGTACGGGGGACTACGAGCAGTACTTC	-	-	TRBV19	TRBJ2-7
CARSLDRLNEKLFF	TGTGCCAGAAGCTTGGACAGGCTTAATGAAAAACTGTTTTTT	-	-	TRBV5-3	TRBJ1-4
CAITPGQDPYEQYF	TGTGCCATCACTCCGGGACAGGATCCCTACGAGCAGTACTTC	TRBD1	few	TRBV10-3	TRBJ2-7
CASSYSKGTGSHF	TGTGCCAGCAGTTACTCGAAAGGGACAGGGAGTCACTTC	TRBD1	-	TRBV6-5	TRBJ2-7
CASSPLAGGPSNNEQFF	TGTGCCAGCAGCCCCTTGGCGGGGGGGCCGTCTAACAATGAGCAGTTCTTC	TRBD2	-	TRBV11-2	TRBJ2-1
CASSLGTSGMTDTQYF	TGTGCCAGCAGCTTGGGGACTAGCGGGATGACAGATACGCAGTATTTT	TRBD2	once	TRBV7-9	TRBJ2-3
CASSLAPPPGSYNEQFF	TGCGCCAGCAGCTTGGCTCCCCCTCCAGGCTCCTACAATGAGCAGTTCTTC	-	-	TRBV5-1	TRBJ2-1
CASSPGQYSNQPQHF	TGTGCCAGCAGCCCGGGACAATATAGCAATCAGCCCCAGCATTTT	-	-	TRBV7-2	TRBJ1-5
CAIAGTENSPLHF	TGTGCCATCGCGGGGACAGAAAATTCACCCCTCCACTTT	TRBD1	-	TRBV10-3	TRBJ1-6
CASSPGLRGGTDNEQFF	TGTGCCAGCTCACCAGGTCTTCGCGGGGGGACCGACAATGAGCAGTTCTTC	TRBD2	-	TRBV18	TRBJ2-1
CASSQRDTQYF	TGTGCCAGCAGCCAGCGAGATACGCAGTATTTT	-	-	TRBV6-6	TRBJ2-3
CASRQGGAGELFF	TGTGCCAGTCGACAGGGGGGAGCCGGGGAGCTGTTTTTT	TRBD1	-	TRBV19	TRBJ2-2
CASSIVSGTGISPSGANVLTF	TGTGCCAGTAGTATAGTCTCCGGGACAGGAATCTCCCCTTCTGGGGCCAACGTCCTGACTTTC	TRBD1	-	TRBV19	TRBJ2-6
CASSPPEIRSPNEQFF	TGTGCCAGCAGCCCACCAGAAATCAGATCCCCCAATGAGCAGTTCTTC	-	-	TRBV14	TRBJ2-1
CASSYFLTGYGYTF	TGTGCCAGCAGTTACTTCCTAACGGGCTATGGCTACACCTTC	-	-	TRBV6-5	TRBJ1-2
CASSFIRQGATEAFF	TGCGCCAGCAGCTTTATCAGACAGGGGGCGACTGAAGCTTTCTTT	TRBD1	-	TRBV5-1	TRBJ1-1
CASSLDRDPFF	TGTGCCAGCAGCCTTGACAGGGACCCTTTCTTT	TRBD1	-	TRBV7-9	TRBJ1-1
CASRAPGTIYNTIYF	TGTGCCAGCAGAGCCCCGGGGACAATTTATAACACCATATATTTT	-	-	TRBV7-2	TRBJ1-3
CASSFLTPGGEQYF	TGCGCCAGCAGCTTCCTAACCCCCGGGGGAGAGCAGTACTTC	-	once	TRBV5-1	TRBJ2-7
CASSLVPSQGGETQYF	TGTGCCAGCAGCTTAGTCCCTTCCCAGGGTGGAGAGACCCAGTACTTC	-	-	TRBV11-2	TRBJ2-5
CASSFPPGQGNTEAFF	TGTGCCAGCAGCTTTCCCCCGGGACAGGGGAACACTGAAGCTTTCTTT	TRBD1	-	TRBV7-6	TRBJ1-1
CASKLTGGDEAFF	TGCGCCAGTAAACTGACAGGGGGCGATGAAGCTTTCTTT	TRBD1	-	TRBV5-1	TRBJ1-1
CASSIPPDRGQETQYF	TGTGCCAGTAGTATCCCCCCAGACAGGGGCCAAGAGACCCAGTACTTC	TRBD1	-	TRBV19	TRBJ2-5
CASSSGTSGGGEQFF	TGTGCCAGCAGCTCCGGGACTAGCGGGGGAGGTGAGCAGTTCTTC	TRBD2	-	TRBV9	TRBJ2-1
CASSRTGVGNTEAFF	TGTGCCAGCAGTCGGACAGGGGTGGGGAACACTGAAGCTTTCTTT	TRBD1	-	TRBV2	TRBJ1-1
CASSYGGQGFNSPLHF	TGTGCCAGCAGTTACGGGGGACAGGGGTTTAATTCACCCCTCCACTTT	TRBD1	-	TRBV6-5	TRBJ1-6
CASSPTANTGELFF	TGTGCCAGCTCGCCTACCGCGAACACCGGGGAGCTGTTTTTT	-	-	TRBV18	TRBJ2-2
CASSPVSDTQYF	TGTGCCAGCTCACCAGTCTCAGATACGCAGTATTTT	-	-	TRBV18	TRBJ2-3
CASSSPSGGADTQYF	TGTGCCAGCAGCAGCCCTAGCGGGGGGGCAGATACGCAGTATTTT	TRBD2	-	TRBV9	TRBJ2-3
CASSESGSGGAGGQETQYF	TGCGCCAGCAGTGAGTCGGGTAGCGGGGGGGCTGGTGGCCAAGAGACCCAGTACTTC	TRBD2	-	TRBV10-1	TRBJ2-5
CASSTTDRSITNTEAFF	TGTGCCAGCAGCACCACGGACAGGAGCATAACGAACACTGAAGCTTTCTTT	TRBD1	-	TRBV7-9	TRBJ1-1
CASSSAGTSGTYEQYF	TGCGCCAGCAGCTCAGCCGGGACTAGCGGGACCTACGAGCAGTACTTC	TRBD2	-	TRBV4-1	TRBJ2-7
CASSLGRFYEQYF	TGTGCCAGCAGTTTGGGCAGATTCTACGAGCAGTACTTC	-	-	TRBV6-5	TRBJ2-7
CASSFVRGYNEQFF	TGTGCCAGCAGCTTTGTTCGGGGCTACAATGAGCAGTTCTTC	-	-	TRBV5-8	TRBJ2-1
CSVEVQAQLFYGYTF	TGCAGCGTTGAAGTCCAGGCCCAATTATTCTATGGCTACACCTTC	-	-	TRBV29-1	TRBJ1-2